This TCR beta chain was sequenced for a study of cytomegalovirus exposure and HLA in healthy donors. Study-wide findings and caveats: Based on reports, TCR beta sequences accurately predicted HLA-A and HLA-B alleles for most subjects. An analysis that came later showed most CMV-associated TCR beta chains appearing HLA-restricted. Previous analysis showed most TCR beta V segments were productive about 90% or about 30% of the time.

The PCR was carried out with 60 Vbeta primers and 13 Jbeta primers. Measured with immunoSEQ multiplex PCR; TCRdb has only the in-frame clones, and not every one. The sample has 95,000 to 150,000 clones; around 79% are singletons. About this clone itself: The antigen is not known.

This sequence originates from a woman aged 40 to 50 in good health and CMV-seronegative. The specimen was PBMCs.

The CDR3 here is CASSPVGSEQYF. The CDR3, as DNA: TGTGCCAGCTCACCGGTCGGTTCCGAGCAGTACTTC. This chain links TRBV18 with TRBJ2-7; D gene uncertain. V lost 3 bases to trimming and J lost 6 bases, with 9 bases between them. Germline-derived CDR1 and CDR2 are KGHSH and LQKENI. The CDR3 extends over 12 amino acids.